The rows below give T cell receptor beta chains drawn from one sample of a study of blood T cell repertoires in COVID-19. The table came from immunoSEQ multiplex PCR; TCRdb's copy has only in-frame clones and leaves some out. The table includes approximately 240,000 clones, 84% detected once. Source material: peripheral blood. These receptors were taken from a woman aged 40 to 50 who had recovered from COVID-19. The CDR3 runs from the conserved cysteine through the conserved F or W. Fields, in order: D gene, V gene, clone size, J gene, CDR3 length, CDR3 protein, CDR3 DNA. D genes are given only for firm matches. Only some rows state a clone size, as once, few, many or a class for expanded clones.

d_gene: NA
v_gene: TRBV12-3/TRBV12-4
abundance: NA
j_gene: TRBJ2-1
len: 11
CDR3aa: CASSQGHEQFF
CDR3nt: TGTGCCAGCAGCCAGGGCCATGAGCAGTTCTTC

d_gene: NA
v_gene: TRBV2
abundance: NA
j_gene: TRBJ1-2
len: 14
CDR3aa: CASMRGTANYGYTF
CDR3nt: TGTGCCAGCATGCGGGGGACCGCTAACTATGGCTACACCTTC

d_gene: NA
v_gene: TRBV7-2
abundance: few
j_gene: TRBJ2-7
len: 14
CDR3aa: CASSLAGGLGEQYF
CDR3nt: TGTGCCAGCAGCTTAGCTGGCGGACTCGGCGAGCAGTACTTC

d_gene: NA
v_gene: TRBV3-1/TRBV3-2
abundance: NA
j_gene: TRBJ1-2
len: 13
CDR3aa: CASSPTEDGGYTF
CDR3nt: TGTGCCAGCAGCCCAACGGAGGACGGCGGCTACACCTTC

d_gene: NA
v_gene: TRBV14
abundance: NA
j_gene: TRBJ2-3
len: 12
CDR3aa: CASSPTTDTQYF
CDR3nt: TGTGCCAGCAGTCCTACCACAGATACGCAGTATTTT

d_gene: NA
v_gene: TRBV6-5
abundance: once
j_gene: TRBJ1-1
len: 16
CDR3aa: CASSYSSNQGWTEAFF
CDR3nt: TGTGCCAGCAGTTACTCGAGTAATCAGGGTTGGACTGAAGCTTTCTTT

d_gene: NA
v_gene: TRBV7-8
abundance: NA
j_gene: TRBJ2-5
len: 14
CDR3aa: CASSLDGGLETQYF
CDR3nt: TGTGCCAGCAGCTTAGATGGGGGCCTAGAGACCCAGTACTTC

d_gene: NA
v_gene: TRBV14
abundance: NA
j_gene: TRBJ1-1
len: 14
CDR3aa: CASSQLGANTEAFF
CDR3nt: TGTGCCAGCAGCCAACTGGGGGCGAACACTGAAGCTTTCTTT

d_gene: TRBD1
v_gene: TRBV2
abundance: NA
j_gene: TRBJ1-4
len: 13
CDR3aa: CASRDREYEKLFF
CDR3nt: TGTGCCAGTAGGGACAGGGAATACGAAAAACTGTTTTTT

d_gene: TRBD1
v_gene: TRBV5-1
abundance: NA
j_gene: TRBJ2-3
len: 16
CDR3aa: CASSLAQGALTDTQYF
CDR3nt: TGCGCCAGCAGCTTGGCCCAGGGGGCGCTTACAGATACGCAGTATTTT

d_gene: TRBD1
v_gene: TRBV19
abundance: NA
j_gene: TRBJ2-7
len: 14
CDR3aa: CASRLGQHSYEQYF
CDR3nt: TGTGCCAGCAGGCTGGGACAGCACTCCTACGAGCAGTACTTC

d_gene: NA
v_gene: TRBV6-5
abundance: many
j_gene: TRBJ1-2
len: 14
CDR3aa: CASSYSWGGLGYTF
CDR3nt: TGTGCCAGCAGTTATTCCTGGGGGGGTCTTGGCTACACCTTC

d_gene: TRBD2
v_gene: TRBV30
abundance: once
j_gene: TRBJ2-7
len: 13
CDR3aa: CAWAGSGGAQQYF
CDR3nt: TGTGCCTGGGCGGGTAGCGGGGGGGCACAGCAGTACTTC

d_gene: TRBD1
v_gene: TRBV6-5
abundance: NA
j_gene: TRBJ1-1
len: 15
CDR3aa: CASSPRTGSGTEAFF
CDR3nt: TGTGCCAGCAGTCCCCGGACAGGGAGTGGCACTGAAGCTTTCTTT

d_gene: TRBD1
v_gene: TRBV7-9
abundance: few
j_gene: TRBJ1-6
len: 14
CDR3aa: CASTRGTGVSPLHF
CDR3nt: TGTGCCAGCACCCGAGGTACAGGGGTCTCACCCCTCCACTTT

d_gene: NA
v_gene: TRBV6-5
abundance: few
j_gene: TRBJ1-6
len: 13
CDR3aa: CASKPRYNSPLHF
CDR3nt: TGTGCCAGCAAACCTAGGTATAATTCACCCCTCCACTTT

d_gene: TRBD1
v_gene: TRBV18
abundance: NA
j_gene: TRBJ2-7
len: 14
CDR3aa: CASSDDRERYEQYF
CDR3nt: TGTGCCAGCTCAGACGACAGGGAAAGGTACGAGCAGTACTTC

d_gene: NA
v_gene: TRBV6-5
abundance: NA
j_gene: TRBJ1-2
len: 14
CDR3aa: CASSYSSIWRGYTF
CDR3nt: TGTGCCAGCAGTTACTCTTCAATTTGGAGAGGCTACACCTTC

d_gene: NA
v_gene: TRBV6-5
abundance: NA
j_gene: TRBJ2-4
len: 13
CDR3aa: CASTNPPSNIQYF
CDR3nt: TGTGCCAGCACCAACCCCCCGAGCAACATTCAGTACTTC

d_gene: TRBD1
v_gene: TRBV5-6
abundance: few
j_gene: TRBJ1-5
len: 16
CDR3aa: CASSLGQGYENQPQHF
CDR3nt: TGTGCCAGCAGCTTAGGACAGGGGTACGAAAATCAGCCCCAGCATTTT

d_gene: TRBD1
v_gene: TRBV7-2
abundance: NA
j_gene: TRBJ1-4
len: 14
CDR3aa: CASSFRQGPEKLFF
CDR3nt: TGTGCCAGCAGCTTCCGACAGGGTCCTGAAAAACTGTTTTTT

d_gene: NA
v_gene: TRBV6-5
abundance: NA
j_gene: TRBJ1-3
len: 12
CDR3aa: CASISQGNTIYF
CDR3nt: TGTGCCAGCATCTCACAGGGAAACACCATATATTTT

d_gene: NA
v_gene: TRBV11-3
abundance: NA
j_gene: TRBJ2-5
len: 11
CDR3aa: CASSDEQGIDF
CDR3nt: TGTGCCAGCAGCGATGAACAGGGAATCGACTTC

d_gene: NA
v_gene: TRBV28
abundance: NA
j_gene: TRBJ1-1
len: 15
CDR3aa: CATGRVQALGTEAFF
CDR3nt: TGTGCCACCGGGCGAGTACAGGCCCTGGGGACTGAAGCTTTCTTT

d_gene: TRBD1
v_gene: TRBV9
abundance: NA
j_gene: TRBJ2-3
len: 16
CDR3aa: CASSVATRQGPDTQYF
CDR3nt: TGTGCCAGCAGCGTAGCTACGAGACAGGGGCCAGATACGCAGTATTTT

d_gene: NA
v_gene: TRBV9
abundance: NA
j_gene: TRBJ2-2
len: 15
CDR3aa: CASSWTGEDTGELFF
CDR3nt: TGTGCCAGCAGCTGGACCGGGGAGGACACCGGGGAGCTGTTTTTT

d_gene: TRBD1
v_gene: TRBV7-6
abundance: NA
j_gene: TRBJ1-3
len: 17
CDR3aa: CASSLGGQGSSGNTIYF
CDR3nt: TGTGCCAGCAGCTTAGGTGGACAGGGGAGCTCTGGAAACACCATATATTTT

d_gene: TRBD1
v_gene: TRBV19
abundance: few
j_gene: TRBJ1-5
len: 13
CDR3aa: CASSMDRDQPQHF
CDR3nt: TGTGCCAGTAGTATGGACAGGGATCAGCCCCAGCATTTT

d_gene: TRBD2
v_gene: TRBV7-2
abundance: NA
j_gene: TRBJ2-1
len: 15
CDR3aa: CASSSGGYTYNEQFF
CDR3nt: TGTGCCAGCAGCTCGGGGGGGTATACCTACAATGAGCAGTTCTTC

d_gene: NA
v_gene: TRBV18
abundance: few
j_gene: TRBJ1-6
len: 15
CDR3aa: CASSTAGSPNSPLHF
CDR3nt: TGTGCCAGCTCAACCGCCGGTTCACCAAATTCACCCCTCCACTTT

d_gene: TRBD1
v_gene: TRBV28
abundance: NA
j_gene: TRBJ1-2
len: 15
CDR3aa: CASSFGTGLVYGYTF
CDR3nt: TGTGCCAGCAGTTTTGGGACAGGGTTGGTCTATGGCTACACCTTC

d_gene: TRBD1
v_gene: TRBV6-5
abundance: NA
j_gene: TRBJ2-7
len: 12
CDR3aa: CAAKGGGYEQYF
CDR3nt: TGTGCCGCGAAAGGGGGCGGTTACGAGCAGTACTTC

d_gene: NA
v_gene: TRBV28
abundance: NA
j_gene: TRBJ1-2
len: 11
CDR3aa: CASSYGYGYTF
CDR3nt: TGTGCCAGCAGTTACGGTTATGGCTACACCTTC

d_gene: NA
v_gene: TRBV15
abundance: NA
j_gene: TRBJ2-2
len: 15
CDR3aa: CATSRESRETGELFF
CDR3nt: TGTGCCACCAGCAGAGAAAGTCGGGAGACCGGGGAGCTGTTTTTT

d_gene: NA
v_gene: TRBV7-2
abundance: NA
j_gene: TRBJ1-4
len: 16
CDR3aa: CASSLGWSETNEKLFF
CDR3nt: TGTGCCAGCAGCTTAGGTTGGTCGGAGACTAATGAAAAACTGTTTTTT

d_gene: TRBD2
v_gene: TRBV7-2
abundance: NA
j_gene: TRBJ2-3
len: 16
CDR3aa: CASRTPSGGTTDTQYF
CDR3nt: TGTGCCAGCAGAACACCTAGCGGGGGGACCACAGATACGCAGTATTTT